This T cell receptor (beta chain) was found in a study of blood T cell repertoires in COVID-19. About the study: Sites across the United States, Italy and Spain contributed samples from acute and convalescent COVID-19. Nucleic acid was either cDNA or gDNA, and it came from T cells, B-cell-depleted T cells, or PBMCs.

V lost 3 bases and J lost 6; bases outside the gene matches: 19. The CDR3 runs 18 residues. Germline V gives CDR1 LNHDA, CDR2 SQIVND (reference sequence). How the authors handled the data: The assay estimated nucleated cells by amplifying reference gene primers. Sequenced by immunoSEQ multiplex PCR; TCRdb stores in-frame clones only, minus some. Clonal size and the V and J genes are those of that table, whereas D and trimming came from the DNA. Of about 110,000 clones in the sample, 85% to 90% are singletons; the top ten hold around 3%. The sequenced sample consisted of peripheral blood. The receptor was isolated from a woman aged 45-60 years with acute or convalescent COVID-19. The gene calls are TRBV19 and TRBJ1-1; 7 nucleotides match TRBD1. CDR3 region: CASSMQSSRGGSGAEAFF. The DNA for the CDR3 is TGTGCCAGTAGTATGCAGTCCTCCCGAGGGGGCTCGGGCGCTGAAGCTTTCTTT.